These 9 T cell receptor beta chains share one sample of origin, sequenced in a study of cytomegalovirus exposure and HLA in healthy donors. The primer mix had 60 Vbeta and 13 Jbeta primers. Produced via immunoSEQ multiplex PCR; TCRdb's table is partial and in-frame only. Seen here are 250,000 to 300,000 clones, almost 85% observed once, and the top ten hold roughly 2%. The sample taken for sequencing was PBMCs. The receptors here all came from a woman aged 40 to 50 in good health and CMV-seropositive.

This chain connects TRBV12-5 to TRBJ1-2; D is undetermined. Germline V CDR1 and CDR2: LGHNT, FRNRAP. V lost 6 bases and J lost 2, with 28 bases in between. This CDR3 region has 19 residues. CDR3 sequence: CASGNRGIPFDDGNYGYTF. Written as DNA, the CDR3 is TGTGCTAGTGGGAACCGCGGCATCCCCTTCGACGACGGCAACTATGGCTACACCTTC.

The V gene is TRBV28, the J gene TRBJ1-2; no reliable D call. In germline, CDR1 is MDHEN, CDR2 SYDVKM. This CDR3 has 13 amino acids. V gave up 9 bases and J gave up 4 bases, with 15 bases separating them. CDR3 amino acids: CASIPASGYGYTF. The CDR3 coding sequence is TGTGCCAGTATCCCGGCGAGCGGCTATGGCTACACCTTC.

The chain has TRBV11-2 and TRBJ2-7; D is possibly TRBD2 (6 bases). Germline CDR1 and CDR2: SGHAT and FQNNGV. There are 14 residues in the CDR3. V gave up 7 bases and J gave up 3 bases, with 16 bases separating them. CDR3 in DNA: TGTGCCAGCACCCCAGCCGGGGGAAGCTACGAGCAGTACTTC. This encodes CASTPAGGSYEQYF.

The chain is built from TRBV28 and TRBJ2-1; the match to TRBD2 covers 11 bases. Germline V gene lookup returns CDR1 MDHEN and CDR2 SYDVKM. The CDR3 has 16 residues. The J segment lost 9 bases and the V segment lost 5 bases, leaving 12 bases of the junction unmatched. The CDR3 loop reads CASSIIQGLAEFEQFF. The DNA of the CDR3 is TGTGCCAGCAGTATCATACAGGGACTAGCGGAATTTGAGCAGTTCTTC.

The chain couples TRBV19 to TRBJ1-4; 7 nucleotides line up with TRBD1. In germline, CDR1 is LNHDA, CDR2 SQIVND (reference sequence). V dropped 5 bases and J dropped 8; count of bases not matched to a gene: 8. This CDR3 region has 14 residues. In DNA, the CDR3 is TGTGCCAGTAGTCGGCAGGGGGAAACGGAAAAACTGTTTTTT. Protein sequence: CASSRQGETEKLFF. Supplemented by reference TRBV19 and TRBJ1-4, the full variable domain reads DGGITQSPKYLFRKEGQNVTLSCEQNLNHDAMYWYRQDPGQGLRLIYYSQIVNDFQKGDIAEGYSVSREKKESFPLTVTSAQKNPTAFYLCASSRQGETEKLFFGSGTQLSVL.

The gene calls are TRBV6-1 and TRBJ1-3; no definite D call. Trimming removed 0 bases from V and 0 bases from J, with 6 bases in between. Germline CDR1 is MNHNS and CDR2 is SASEGT. The CDR3 covers 15 residues. CDR3 nucleotide sequence: TGTGCCAGCAGTGAAGCGAAGCACTCTGGAAACACCATATATTTT. This translates into CASSEAKHSGNTIYF.

The chain has TRBV7-2 and TRBJ2-5; TRBD2 aligns across 10 bases. Germline CDR1 and CDR2: SGHTA and FQGNSA. The CDR3 consists of 17 residues. Trimming took 5 bases from V and 4 from J; bases not matched to a gene: 13. CDR3 loop: CASSRRSSGSLSETQYF. DNA for the CDR3: TGTGCCAGCAGCCGCCGATCTAGCGGGAGCTTGTCAGAGACCCAGTACTTC.

V and J are TRBV5-1 and TRBJ2-1; D gene ambiguous. This CDR3 is 16 amino acids long. Germline values: CDR1 SGHRS, CDR2 YFSETQ. V dropped 0 bases and J dropped 3 bases, with 13 bases sitting between them. The CDR3 is CASSLEASQRYNEQFF. The CDR3 DNA is TGCGCCAGCAGCTTGGAGGCTAGTCAACGCTACAATGAGCAGTTCTTC.

The chain uses TRBV27 and TRBJ2-2; no reliable D call. The CDR3 is 16 residues long. Germline CDR1 and CDR2: MNHEY and SMNVEV (reference sequence). Trimming removed 0 bases from V and 1 base from J, with 9 bases in between. The CDR3 here is CASSLSTQRNTGELFF. The CDR3 nucleotides are TGTGCCAGCAGTTTATCGACACAGAGGAACACCGGGGAGCTGTTTTTT.